The 20 T cell receptor beta chains below were found in one sample sequenced in a study of cytomegalovirus exposure and HLA in healthy donors. Vbeta (60) and Jbeta (13) primers were used in the PCR. Produced via immunoSEQ multiplex PCR; TCRdb's table is partial and in-frame only. This sample has fewer than 95,000 clones, with 65% found just once. The sequenced sample consisted of PBMCs. The receptors derive from a woman aged 45 to 65 in good health and CMV-seropositive.

The chain combines TRBV29-1 with TRBJ2-3; 9 nucleotides line up with TRBD2. Germline trimming cut 2 bases from V and 3 bases from J; bases unmatched to any gene: 6. The germline CDR1 and CDR2 sequences are SQVTM and ANQGSEA. This CDR3 spans 15 amino acids. The CDR3 is CSVEQAGGHTDTQYF. The CDR3 nucleotides read TGCAGCGTTGAACAGGCGGGGGGGCATACAGATACGCAGTATTTT.

V gene TRBV19 combines with J gene TRBJ2-3, with TRBD1 matching over 7 bases. The ends lost 5 bases at V and 4 bases at J; junction bases unmatched: 6. CDR3 length: 14 residues. CDR1 and CDR2 (germline): LNHDA, SQIVND (reference sequence). For the CDR3, the DNA is TGTGCCAGTAGTGTTCGACAGGGACCAGATACGCAGTATTTT. Its translation: CASSVRQGPDTQYF.

This chain connects TRBV5-6 to TRBJ2-5, with no clear D. The J call is uncertain, as TRBJ2-7 better fits the DNA end. Germline assignment: CDR1 SGHDT and CDR2 YYEEEE. The CDR3 runs 14 residues. CDR3 in amino acids: CASSLGRSSYEQYF. CDR3 nucleotides: TGTGCCAGCAGCTTAGGTAGGAGCTCCTACGAGCAGTACTTC.

CDR3 DNA sequence: TGTGCCAGCAGTCTAGCGGGGGGACTGGAGACCCAGTACTTC. It yields the protein CASSLAGGLETQYF. The J gene is TRBJ2-5, the V gene TRBV7-7, with 11 nucleotides matching TRBD2. The CDR3 consists of 14 residues. J was trimmed by 5 bases and V by 6 bases; bases with no gene match: 5. The germline gives CDR1 SSHAT, CDR2 FNYEAQ (reference sequence).

The V and J genes are TRBV2 and TRBJ1-1; D remains unclear. V was pared by 2 bases and J by 7 bases, with 8 bases between. Per the germline V gene, CDR1 is SNHLY and CDR2 is FYNNEI. The CDR3 covers 12 residues. CDR3 sequence reads: CASSENGFEAFF. CDR3 DNA: TGTGCCAGCAGTGAAAACGGGTTTGAAGCTTTCTTT.

The genes are TRBV5-4 and TRBJ2-1, with 9 bases matching TRBD2. The germline gives CDR1 SGHNT, CDR2 YYREEE (reference sequence). This CDR3 is 17 amino acids long. The V segment lost 0 bases and the J segment 0 bases; nucleotides outside the gene matches: 4. The DNA for the CDR3 is TGTGCCAGCAGCTTGGCGAGCGGGGGGAGCTCCTACAATGAGCAGTTCTTC. The encoded protein is CASSLASGGSSYNEQFF.

This clone occurred a few times. V gene TRBV9 combines with J gene TRBJ1-1, with a possible D match to TRBD1 (6 bases). Looked up from germline, CDR1 is SGDLS and CDR2 is YYNGEE. This CDR3 is 14 amino acids long. The V end was cut by 2 bases, the J end by 4 bases, with 12 bases between. This chain's CDR3 is CASSVTGHSTEAFF. DNA for the CDR3: TGTGCCAGCAGCGTGACGGGACATAGCACTGAAGCTTTCTTT.

This clone was observed a few times. This rearrangement joins TRBV7-2 to TRBJ2-5, with 8 bases aligning to TRBD1. Trimming at V came to 2 bases and at J to 5 bases, leaving 7 bases not matched to a gene. The length of the CDR3 is 15 residues. Germline V lookup: CDR1 SGHTA, CDR2 FQGNSA. The CDR3 loop is CASSLNRGDWETQYF. In DNA form, the CDR3 reads TGTGCCAGCAGCTTAAACAGGGGGGATTGGGAGACCCAGTACTTC.

The sample holds a few counts of this clone. This sequence joins TRBV10-2 and TRBJ1-1; weak D call: TRBD1 (6 bases). The germline V gene has CDR1 WSHSY and CDR2 SAAADI. The V end was cut by 6 bases, the J end by 5 bases, with 13 bases between. The CDR3 has 13 residues. The CDR3 nucleotides are TGCGCCAGCAGCGGGGGGCGGAATACTGAAGCTTTCTTT. Its protein is CASSGGRNTEAFF.

This clone has a single count. The rearrangement uses TRBV19 and TRBJ1-1; TRBD1 might be the D (5 bases). The V end was cut by 7 bases, the J end by 8 bases, with 17 bases between. The CDR3 has 13 residues. The V gene's germline CDR1 is LNHDA and CDR2 SQIVND (reference sequence). This chain's CDR3 is CASKAVDSPEAFF. CDR3 coding DNA: TGTGCCAGTAAGGCGGTAGACAGCCCAGAAGCTTTCTTT.

The chain carries TRBV7-9 and TRBJ1-4; no firm D call. Germline values: CDR1 SEHNR, CDR2 FQNEAQ (reference sequence). This CDR3 contains 14 residues. Trimming took 5 bases from V and 8 from J, leaving 15 bases between them. In nucleotides, the CDR3 is TGTGCCAGCAGCCCAAGTGGAGGAGGGGAAAAACTGTTTTTT. The encoded protein is CASSPSGGGEKLFF.

This clone has more than one count but fewer than ten. The rearrangement uses TRBV7-8 and TRBJ1-2; D is unresolved. V lost 2 bases to trimming and J lost 0 bases, with 28 bases between them. CDR1 SGHVS and CDR2 FQNEAQ come from the germline V gene. The CDR3 contains 21 residues. The CDR3 sequence: CASSLFFTSSGLDIANYGYTF. The CDR3 coding sequence is TGTGCCAGCAGCTTATTTTTCACATCTTCGGGGTTGGATATCGCTAACTATGGCTACACCTTC.

This clone was observed a single time. The chain has TRBV7-2 and TRBJ1-5; the D gene is possibly TRBD1 (6 bases). CDR1 is SGHTA and CDR2 is FQGNSA in the germline V gene. V lost 1 base and J lost 2, with 12 bases in between. The CDR3 spans 16 residues. Here the CDR3 DNA reads TGTGCCAGCAGCTTAGACGGCGGGGGCGGCAATCAGCCCCAGCATTTT. Its protein product is CASSLDGGGGNQPQHF.

This sequence joins TRBV5-1 and TRBJ2-3, with TRBD2 as a possible D gene (6 bases). The CDR3 extends over 15 amino acids. V gave up 0 bases and J gave up 2 bases, with 10 bases separating them. Germline CDR1 reads SGHRS; CDR2 reads YFSETQ. CDR3: CASSLGGDFTDTQYF. CDR3 DNA sequence: TGCGCCAGCAGCTTGGGGGGGGACTTCACAGATACGCAGTATTTT.

This clone has a handful of counts. This chain joins TRBV7-7 and TRBJ1-1, with 7 nucleotides matching TRBD1. J gave up 2 bases and V 4 bases, and 1 base lay outside the gene matches. There are 13 residues in the CDR3. Germline CDR1 SSHAT, CDR2 FNYEAQ (reference sequence). CDR3 DNA sequence: TGTGCCAGCAGCTGGACAGGAAACACTGAAGCTTTCTTT. It yields the protein CASSWTGNTEAFF.

The chain recombines TRBV6-1 with TRBJ1-3, with a tentative D call TRBD1 (5 bases). CDR1 is MNHNS and CDR2 is SASEGT in the germline V gene. Trimming took off 10 bases at V and 8 bases at J, with 15 bases between the two ends. CDR3 length: 12 residues. In nucleotides, the CDR3 is TGTGCCACTATAGGGGTGATGGACACCATATATTTT. Protein sequence: CATIGVMDTIYF.

The genes are TRBV18 and TRBJ1-6; TRBD1 matches at 10 bases. Germline lookup yields CDR1 KGHSH and CDR2 LQKENI. V shed 6 bases and J 7 bases; nucleotides not matched to a gene: 9. This CDR3 comprises 16 residues. CDR3 bases: TGTGCCAGCTCCTTAACTGGGACAGGGGCCAATTCACCCCTCCACTTT. Translating it yields CASSLTGTGANSPLHF.

The chain has TRBV4-3 and TRBJ2-7; D might be TRBD1 (5 bases). The CDR3 runs to 14 residues. Germline V CDR1 and CDR2: LGHNA, YSLEER. Trimming took 1 base from V and 5 from J, leaving 12 bases between them. The CDR3 sequence is CASSQGVRANEQYF. The CDR3 bases are TGCGCCAGCAGCCAAGGCGTCAGGGCTAACGAGCAGTACTTC.

The chain combines TRBV9 with TRBJ2-1, with 8 bases identical to TRBD1. This CDR3 has 14 amino acids. CDR1 is SGDLS and CDR2 is YYNGEE in the germline V gene. The V gene end was trimmed by 0 bases and the J gene end by 6 bases; junction bases not matched to a gene: 2. CDR3 DNA: TGTGCCAGCAGCGTAGAACAGGGGGGCAATGAGCAGTTCTTC. Translation: CASSVEQGGNEQFF.

This clone was detected only a few times. The rearrangement uses TRBV5-4 and TRBJ2-5; TRBD2 matches at 8 bases. Germline V gene lookup returns CDR1 SGHNT and CDR2 YYREEE (reference sequence). The trim removed 0 bases at V and 7 bases at J, leaving 8 bases unmatched. CDR3 length equals 15 residues. CDR3 amino acids: CASSLAVDAGGTQYF. The CDR3 nucleotides are TGTGCCAGCAGCTTGGCGGTGGACGCGGGGGGGACCCAGTACTTC.